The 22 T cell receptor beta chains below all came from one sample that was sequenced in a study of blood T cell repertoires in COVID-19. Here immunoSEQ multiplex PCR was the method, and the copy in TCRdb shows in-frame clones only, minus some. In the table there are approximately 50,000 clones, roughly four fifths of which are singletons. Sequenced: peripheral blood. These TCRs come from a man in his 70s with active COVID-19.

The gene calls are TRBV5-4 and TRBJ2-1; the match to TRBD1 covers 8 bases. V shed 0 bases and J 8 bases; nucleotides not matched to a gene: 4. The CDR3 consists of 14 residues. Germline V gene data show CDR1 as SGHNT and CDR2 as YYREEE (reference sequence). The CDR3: CASSLGTGIHEQFF. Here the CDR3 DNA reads TGTGCCAGCAGCTTGGGGACAGGGATCCATGAGCAGTTCTTC. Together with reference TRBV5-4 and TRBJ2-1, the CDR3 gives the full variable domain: ETGVTQSPTHLIKTRGQQVTLRCSSQSGHNTVSWYQQALGQGPQFIFQYYREEENGRGNFPPRFSGLQFPNYSSELNVNALELDDSALYLCASSLGTGIHEQFFGPGTRLTVL.

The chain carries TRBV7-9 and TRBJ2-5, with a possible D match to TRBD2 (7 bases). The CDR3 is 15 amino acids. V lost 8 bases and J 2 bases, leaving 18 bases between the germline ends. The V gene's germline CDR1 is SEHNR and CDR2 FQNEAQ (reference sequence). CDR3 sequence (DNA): TGTGCCAGCGGACGATCGGGGGGCCCACAAGAGACCCAGTACTTC. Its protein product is CASGRSGGPQETQYF.

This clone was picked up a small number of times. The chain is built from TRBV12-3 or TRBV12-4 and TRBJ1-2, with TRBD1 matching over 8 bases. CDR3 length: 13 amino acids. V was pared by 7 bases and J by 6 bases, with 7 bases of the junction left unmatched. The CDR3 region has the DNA TGTGCCAGCAATCAAGACAGGGGAAATGGCTACACCTTC. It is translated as CASNQDRGNGYTF.

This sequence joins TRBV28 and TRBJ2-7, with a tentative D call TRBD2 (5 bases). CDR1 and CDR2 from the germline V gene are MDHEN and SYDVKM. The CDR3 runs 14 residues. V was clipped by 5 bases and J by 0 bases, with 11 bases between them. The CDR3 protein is CASSLTIRSYEQYF. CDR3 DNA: TGTGCCAGCAGTCTGACTATCCGCTCCTACGAGCAGTACTTC.

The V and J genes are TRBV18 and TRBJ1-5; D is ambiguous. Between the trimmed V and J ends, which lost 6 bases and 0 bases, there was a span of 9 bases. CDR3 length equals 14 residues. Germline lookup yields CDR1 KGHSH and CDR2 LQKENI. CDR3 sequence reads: CASSEGNSNQPQHF. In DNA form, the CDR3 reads TGTGCCAGCTCGGAGGGAAATAGCAATCAGCCCCAGCATTTT.

The CDR3 region is CASSIGRTSGGAYNEQFF. The CDR3, as DNA: TGTGCCAGTAGTATAGGCCGGACTAGCGGGGGGGCATACAATGAGCAGTTCTTC. V gene TRBV19 combines with J gene TRBJ2-1; 15 nucleotides line up with TRBD2. Germline trimming cut 1 base from V and 4 bases from J; bases unmatched to any gene: 5. There are 18 residues in the CDR3. CDR1 and CDR2 (germline): LNHDA, SQIVND (reference sequence).

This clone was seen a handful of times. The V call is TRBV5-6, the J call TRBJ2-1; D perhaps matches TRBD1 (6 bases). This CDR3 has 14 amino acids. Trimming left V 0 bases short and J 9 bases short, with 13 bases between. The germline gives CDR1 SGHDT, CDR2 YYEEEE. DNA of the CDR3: TGTGCCAGCAGCTTGGACAGGGTGAGTGTTGAGCAGTTCTTC. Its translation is CASSLDRVSVEQFF.

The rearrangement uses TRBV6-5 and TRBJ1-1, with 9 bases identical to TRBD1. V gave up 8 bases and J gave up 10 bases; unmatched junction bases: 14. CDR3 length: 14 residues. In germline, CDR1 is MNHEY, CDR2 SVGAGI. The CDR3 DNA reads TGTGCCAGCCGGGGGGGACAGGGCTCACGGGTAGCTTTCTTT. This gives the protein CASRGGQGSRVAFF.

The CDR3, as DNA: TGTGCCAGCAGCTTAGTTTCGGGATCATACTATGGCTACACCTTC. It yields the protein CASSLVSGSYYGYTF. The rearrangement joins TRBV7-6 to TRBJ1-2; D ambiguous. The V gene lost 1 base and the J gene lost 3 bases, with 12 bases spanning the gap. In germline, CDR1 is SGHVS, CDR2 FNYEAQ. CDR3 size: 15 residues.

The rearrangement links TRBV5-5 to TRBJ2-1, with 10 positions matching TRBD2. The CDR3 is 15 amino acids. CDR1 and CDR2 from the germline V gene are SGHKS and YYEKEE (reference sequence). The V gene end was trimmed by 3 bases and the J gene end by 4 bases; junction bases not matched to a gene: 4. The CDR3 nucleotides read TGTGCCAGCAGCTCCCTAGCGGGGGAATACAATGAGCAGTTCTTC. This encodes CASSSLAGEYNEQFF. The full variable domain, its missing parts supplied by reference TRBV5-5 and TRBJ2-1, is DAGVTQSPTHLIKTRGQQVTLRCSPISGHKSVSWYQQVLGQGPQFIFQYYEKEERGRGNFPDRFSARQFPNYSSELNVNALLLGDSALYLCASSSLAGEYNEQFFGPGTRLTVL.

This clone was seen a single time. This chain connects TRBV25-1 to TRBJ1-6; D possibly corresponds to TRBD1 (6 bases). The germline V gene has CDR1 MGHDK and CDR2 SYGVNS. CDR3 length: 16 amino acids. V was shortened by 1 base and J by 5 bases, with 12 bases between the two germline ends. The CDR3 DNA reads TGTGCCAGCAGTGAATTAATGGGGGCCGATAATTCACCCCTCCACTTT. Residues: CASSELMGADNSPLHF.

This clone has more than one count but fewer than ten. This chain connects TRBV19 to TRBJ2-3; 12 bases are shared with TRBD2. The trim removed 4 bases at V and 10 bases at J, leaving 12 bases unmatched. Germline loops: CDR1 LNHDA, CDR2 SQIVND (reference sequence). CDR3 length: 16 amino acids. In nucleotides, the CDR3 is TGTGCCAGTAGTAGCCGACTAGCGGGGGCCCGTTGGTCGCAGTATTTT. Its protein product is CASSSRLAGARWSQYF.

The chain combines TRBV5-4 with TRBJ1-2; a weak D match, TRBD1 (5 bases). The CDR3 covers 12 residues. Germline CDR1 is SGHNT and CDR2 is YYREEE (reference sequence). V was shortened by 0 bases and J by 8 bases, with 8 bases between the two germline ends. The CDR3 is CASSLAGGGYTF. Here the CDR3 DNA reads TGTGCCAGCAGCTTGGCCGGGGGGGGCTACACCTTC.

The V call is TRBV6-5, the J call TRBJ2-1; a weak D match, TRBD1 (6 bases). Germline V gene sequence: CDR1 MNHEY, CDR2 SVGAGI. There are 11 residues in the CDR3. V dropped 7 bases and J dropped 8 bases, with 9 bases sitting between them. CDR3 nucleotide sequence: TGTGCCAGCACACAGGGCTATGAGCAGTTCTTC. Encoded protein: CASTQGYEQFF.

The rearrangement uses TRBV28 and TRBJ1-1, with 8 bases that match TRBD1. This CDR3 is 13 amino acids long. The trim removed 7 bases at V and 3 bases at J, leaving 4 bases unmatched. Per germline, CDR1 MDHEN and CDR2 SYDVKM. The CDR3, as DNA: TGTGCCAGCACCCTGACAGGGGACACTGAAGCTTTCTTT. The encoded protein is CASTLTGDTEAFF. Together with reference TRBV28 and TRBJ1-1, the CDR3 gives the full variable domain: DVKVTQSSRYLVKRTGEKVFLECVQDMDHENMFWYRQDPGLGLRLIYFSYDVKMKEKGDIPEGYSVSREKKERFSLILESASTNQTSMYLCASTLTGDTEAFFGQGTRLTVV.

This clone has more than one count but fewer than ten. CDR3 DNA: TGTGCCAGCAGGGCGGGCTCTGGAAACACCATATATTTT. Protein product: CASRAGSGNTIYF. The chain has TRBV3-1 (or the pseudogene TRBV3-2) and TRBJ1-3; D gene ambiguous. The germline V gene has CDR1 LGHDT and CDR2 YNNKEL (reference sequence). The CDR3 extends over 13 amino acids. The V and J ends lost 6 bases and 0 bases respectively, with 6 bases between them.

CDR3: CASSPGVPNSPLHF. CDR3 DNA sequence: TGTGCCAGCAGCCCAGGGGTTCCTAATTCACCCCTCCACTTT. The chain uses TRBV2 and TRBJ1-6; possibly TRBD1 for D (6 bases). CDR3 length: 14 residues. V lost 6 bases and J 6 bases, leaving 12 bases between the germline ends. Germline V lookup: CDR1 SNHLY, CDR2 FYNNEI. The full variable domain, completed using reference TRBV2 and TRBJ1-6, is EPEVTQTPSHQVTQMGQEVILRCVPISNHLYFYWYRQILGQKVEFLVSFYNNEISEKSEIFDDQFSVERPDGSNFTLKIRSTKLEDSAMYFCASSPGVPNSPLHFGNGTRLTVT.

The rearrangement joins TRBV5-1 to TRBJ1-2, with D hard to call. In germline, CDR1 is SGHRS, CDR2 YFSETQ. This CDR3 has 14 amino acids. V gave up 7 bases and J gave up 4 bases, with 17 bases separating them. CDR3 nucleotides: TGCGCCAGCGGAGACGGTGCCAGCTCCTATGGCTACACCTTC. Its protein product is CASGDGASSYGYTF.

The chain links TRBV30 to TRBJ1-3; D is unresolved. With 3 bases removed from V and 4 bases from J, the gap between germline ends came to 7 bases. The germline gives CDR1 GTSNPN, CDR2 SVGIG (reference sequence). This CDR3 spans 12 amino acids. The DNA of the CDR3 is TGTGCCTGGAGCAGGTCCGGAAACACCATATATTTT. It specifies CAWSRSGNTIYF. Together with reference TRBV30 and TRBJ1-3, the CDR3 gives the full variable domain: SQTIHQWPATLVQPVGSPLSLECTVEGTSNPNLYWYRQAAGRGLQLLFYSVGIGQISSEVPQNLSASRPQDRQFILSSKKLLLSDSGFYLCAWSRSGNTIYFGEGSWLTVV.

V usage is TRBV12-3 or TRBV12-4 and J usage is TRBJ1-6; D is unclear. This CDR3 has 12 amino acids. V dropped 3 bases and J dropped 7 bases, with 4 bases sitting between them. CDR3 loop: CASSFPNSPLHF. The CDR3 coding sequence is TGTGCCAGCAGTTTTCCGAATTCACCCCTCCACTTT.

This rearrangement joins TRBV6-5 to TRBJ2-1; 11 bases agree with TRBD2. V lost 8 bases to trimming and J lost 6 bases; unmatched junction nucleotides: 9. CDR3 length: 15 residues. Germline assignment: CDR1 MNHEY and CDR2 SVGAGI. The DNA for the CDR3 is TGTGCCAGCGGCCCAGGACTAGCGGGCTTCAATGAGCAGTTCTTC. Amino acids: CASGPGLAGFNEQFF.

This chain's CDR3 is CAISDPESPKNTEAFF. CDR3 sequence (DNA): TGTGCCATCAGTGATCCGGAGTCTCCTAAGAACACTGAAGCTTTCTTT. The chain carries TRBV10-3 and TRBJ1-1; the D is unclear. V was clipped by 3 bases and J by 1 base, with 15 bases between them. CDR1 and CDR2 from the germline V gene are ENHRY and SYGVKD. CDR3 length: 16 residues.